These T cell receptor beta chains were read from a single sample in a study of CD8+ T cells in alopecia areata. Clones were sequenced by immunoSEQ multiplex PCR, and TCRdb holds only the in-frame ones, with some missing. The profile shows nearly 110,000 clones, roughly 84% of them singletons. Here the sequenced sample was CD8+ T cells sorted from blood, taken at week 24, from a patient treated with tofacitinib. The receptor set was obtained from a human donor with alopecia areata. CDR3s include the opening cysteine and the closing phenylalanine or tryptophan. A D gene is named only where the DNA matches it firmly. Expanded clones are given a class, and other clones once, few, many or no size at all.

NA,NA,TRBJ2-2,TRBV9,CASSVFSSGELFF,TGTGCCAGCAGCGTATTCAGCTCCGGGGAGCTGTTTTTT
NA,NA,TRBJ2-7,TRBV9,CASSPGGATYEQYF,TGTGCCAGCAGCCCCGGTGGGGCCACCTACGAGCAGTACTTC
NA,TRBD1,TRBJ2-1,TRBV30,CAWSPGTGNYNEQFF,TGTGCCTGGAGCCCCGGGACAGGGAACTACAATGAGCAGTTCTTC
NA,NA,TRBJ2-7,TRBV6-5,CASSFGYEQYF,TGTGCCAGCAGTTTCGGCTACGAGCAGTACTTC
NA,NA,TRBJ2-7,TRBV7-2,CASSLKHLYYEQYF,TGTGCCAGCAGCTTAAAACACCTCTACTACGAGCAGTACTTC
few,NA,TRBJ2-1,TRBV4-3,CASSQEGTSYNEQFF,TGCGCCAGCAGCCAAGAGGGTACCTCCTACAATGAGCAGTTCTTC
NA,TRBD2,TRBJ2-3,TRBV7-9,CASSSHWGGLEGTDTQYF,TGTGCCAGCAGCTCACACTGGGGGGGACTAGAAGGCACAGATACGCAGTATTTT
NA,NA,TRBJ2-3,TRBV29-1,CSVKGGLTDTQYF,TGCAGCGTCAAGGGGGGGCTCACAGATACGCAGTATTTT
NA,NA,TRBJ2-5,TRBV21-1,CASRKTGARETQYF,TGTGCCAGCAGGAAGACGGGGGCGAGAGAGACCCAGTACTTC
NA,NA,TRBJ2-1,TRBV27,CASTRGTHSSYNEQFF,TGTGCCAGCACCCGCGGGACTCATAGCTCCTACAATGAGCAGTTCTTC
NA,NA,TRBJ2-3,TRBV7-2,CASSLIGDTQYF,TGTGCCAGCAGCTTAATAGGGGATACGCAGTATTTT
NA,TRBD2,TRBJ2-3,TRBV6-6,CASSGSGGKTDTQYF,TGTGCCAGCAGTGGTAGCGGGGGAAAGACAGATACGCAGTATTTT
NA,NA,TRBJ1-5,TRBV4-3,CASSQAPYSNQPQHF,TGCGCCAGCAGCCAAGCCCCCTATAGCAATCAGCCCCAGCATTTT
NA,TRBD2,TRBJ2-7,TRBV4-2,CASSQETSGSPYEQYF,TGTGCCAGCAGCCAGGAGACTAGCGGATCTCCCTACGAGCAGTACTTC
NA,NA,TRBJ1-1,TRBV27,CASSLRGGNTEAFF,TGTGCCAGCAGTTTAAGGGGCGGGAACACTGAAGCTTTCTTT
NA,NA,TRBJ1-2,TRBV4-2,CASSQDGGPSGYGYTF,TGTGCCAGCAGCCAAGATGGAGGTCCTTCGGGGTATGGCTACACCTTC
few,TRBD1,TRBJ2-3,TRBV15,CATSRVTGEGADTQYF,TGTGCCACCAGCAGAGTGACAGGGGAAGGCGCAGATACGCAGTATTTT
NA,TRBD1,TRBJ2-7,TRBV14,CASSQMTGGYEQYF,TGTGCCAGCAGCCAAATGACAGGGGGCTACGAGCAGTACTTC
once,TRBD1,TRBJ2-1,TRBV27,CASSPGTEYNEQFF,TGTGCCAGTTCCCCCGGGACAGAGTACAATGAGCAGTTCTTC
NA,TRBD1,TRBJ2-7,TRBV5-1,CASSLLDRGGSYEQYF,TGCGCCAGCAGCCTTCTCGACAGGGGAGGCTCCTACGAGCAGTACTTC
once,NA,TRBJ2-2,TRBV4-3,CASSQDRELNTGELFF,TGCGCCAGCAGCCAAGATCGAGAGCTGAACACCGGGGAGCTGTTTTTT
NA,NA,TRBJ1-1,TRBV25-1,CASSETENTEAFF,TGTGCCAGCAGTGAAACGGAGAACACTGAAGCTTTCTTT
NA,TRBD2,TRBJ2-2,TRBV7-9,CASSPTSGLNTGELFF,TGTGCCAGCAGCCCTACTAGCGGCCTTAACACCGGGGAGCTGTTTTTT
NA,NA,TRBJ2-1,TRBV4-1,CASSHPLSDEQFF,TGCGCCAGCAGCCATCCCCTTAGCGATGAGCAGTTCTTC
NA,NA,TRBJ1-2,TRBV19,CASSKAGRAPDGYTF,TGTGCCAGTAGTAAGGCAGGGCGAGCTCCGGATGGCTACACCTTC
NA,NA,TRBJ1-1,TRBV29-1,CSVEDWGGQGVNTEAFF,TGCAGCGTTGAAGATTGGGGGGGACAAGGCGTGAACACTGAAGCTTTCTTT
NA,NA,TRBJ1-2,TRBV29-1,CSVEDEQFGYTF,TGCAGCGTTGAAGATGAACAGTTTGGCTACACCTTC
once,TRBD1,TRBJ2-1,TRBV4-3,CASSPTGGEHNEQFF,TGCGCCAGCAGTCCGACAGGGGGCGAGCACAATGAGCAGTTCTTC
NA,TRBD1,TRBJ1-2,TRBV5-6,CASSPGTGTDYGYTF,TGTGCCAGCAGCCCCGGGACAGGGACTGACTATGGCTACACCTTC
once,NA,TRBJ2-1,TRBV7-8,CASSLDPGDYYNEQFF,TGTGCCAGCAGCTTGGATCCAGGGGACTACTACAATGAGCAGTTCTTC
NA,NA,TRBJ2-5,TRBV11-2,CASSLDAETQYF,TGTGCCAGCAGCTTAGACGCAGAGACCCAGTACTTC
NA,NA,TRBJ2-5,TRBV14,CASSPEEEETQYF,TGTGCCAGCAGCCCAGAGGAGGAAGAGACCCAGTACTTC